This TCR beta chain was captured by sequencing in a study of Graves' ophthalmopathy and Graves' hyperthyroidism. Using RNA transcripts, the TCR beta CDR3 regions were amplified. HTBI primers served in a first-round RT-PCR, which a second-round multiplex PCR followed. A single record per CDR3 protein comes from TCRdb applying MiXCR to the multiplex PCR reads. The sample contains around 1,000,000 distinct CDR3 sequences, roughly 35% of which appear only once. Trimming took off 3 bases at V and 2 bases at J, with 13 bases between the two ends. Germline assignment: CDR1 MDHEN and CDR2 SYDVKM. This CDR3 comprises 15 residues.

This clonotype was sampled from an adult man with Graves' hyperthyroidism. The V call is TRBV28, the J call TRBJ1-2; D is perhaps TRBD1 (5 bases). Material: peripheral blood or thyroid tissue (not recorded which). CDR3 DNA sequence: TGTGCCAGCAGTTTCGCCGGGGACGGGAACTATGGCTACACCTTC. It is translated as CASSFAGDGNYGYTF.